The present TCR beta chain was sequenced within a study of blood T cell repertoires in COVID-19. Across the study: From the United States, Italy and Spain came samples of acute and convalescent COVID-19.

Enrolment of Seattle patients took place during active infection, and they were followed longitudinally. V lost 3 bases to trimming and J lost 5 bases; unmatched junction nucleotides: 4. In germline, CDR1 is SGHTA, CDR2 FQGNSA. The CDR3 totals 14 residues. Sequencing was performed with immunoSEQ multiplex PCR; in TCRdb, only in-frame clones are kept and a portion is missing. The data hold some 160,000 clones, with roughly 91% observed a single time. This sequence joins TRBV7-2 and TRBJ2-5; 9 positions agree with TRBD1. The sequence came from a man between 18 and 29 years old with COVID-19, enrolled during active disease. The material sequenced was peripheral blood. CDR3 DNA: TGTGCCAGCAGCTTTACAGGGGGCTGGGAGACCCAGTACTTC. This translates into CASSFTGGWETQYF.